This T cell receptor (beta chain) is drawn from a study of blood T cells in healthy people across ages. General study findings and limits: PBMCs left unsorted prevented a conclusive naive versus antigen-experienced comparison. Measured against age, TCR beta diversity per million T cells decreased in a roughly linear manner.

Germline V gene data show CDR1 as DFQATT and CDR2 as SNEGSKA (reference sequence). This CDR3 has 12 residues. Regarding this clonotype: Its antigen is undetermined.

For the second PCR, which ran for about 6 to 11 cycles, a sample-barcoded 5' primer and a J-beta primer mix were used. MiXCR was run by TCRdb on the 5' RACE reads, yielding one entry per CDR3 protein. This table holds about 1,400,000 distinct CDR3 sequences, 45% to 70% found once. The source material was blood. The TCR was taken from a young man in good health. The chain combines TRBV20-1 with TRBJ2-7, with D possibly called TRBD1 or TRBD2 (5 bases each). The J call is uncertain, as TRBJ2-5 better fits the DNA end. The chain's CDR3 is CSARRDGETQYF. Written as DNA, the CDR3 is TGCAGTGCTCGCCGGGACGGAGAGACCCAGTACTTC.